The rows below give T cell receptor beta chains drawn from one sample of a study of blood T cell repertoires in COVID-19. Profiled with immunoSEQ multiplex PCR; TCRdb holds only in-frame clones, not every one. The table includes 50,000 to 65,000 clones, approximately 81% detected once. Sequencing was carried out using peripheral blood. The receptors were sampled from a man aged 55 to 70 with COVID-19, enrolled during active disease. Both conserved end residues are part of each CDR3. The order of the fields is CDR3 protein, CDR3 DNA, V gene, D gene, clone size, J gene. The D gene is left open where the match is weak. Not every row has a clone size; where given, it reads once, few, many or a size class.

CDR3aa: CASRARDRDFDEQYF
CDR3nt: TGTGCCAGTAGGGCAAGGGACAGGGACTTTGACGAGCAGTACTTC
v_gene: TRBV19
d_gene: TRBD1
abundance: NA
j_gene: TRBJ2-7

CDR3aa: CASSQQNEQFF
CDR3nt: TGTGCCAGCTCACAGCAAAATGAGCAGTTCTTC
v_gene: TRBV18
d_gene: NA
abundance: few
j_gene: TRBJ2-1

CDR3aa: CSVEGRQHLGTDTQYF
CDR3nt: TGCAGCGTTGAAGGGCGACAGCACCTAGGCACAGATACGCAGTATTTT
v_gene: TRBV29-1
d_gene: NA
abundance: NA
j_gene: TRBJ2-3

CDR3aa: CASSQPFRGTAEETQYF
CDR3nt: TGCGCCAGCAGCCAACCATTTCGCGGGACAGCCGAAGAGACCCAGTACTTC
v_gene: TRBV4-1
d_gene: NA
abundance: NA
j_gene: TRBJ2-5

CDR3aa: CASSEVSGQLYSPLHF
CDR3nt: TGTGCCAGCAGTGAAGTCTCGGGACAGCTTTATTCACCCCTCCACTTT
v_gene: TRBV6-1
d_gene: TRBD1
abundance: NA
j_gene: TRBJ1-6

CDR3aa: CAWSGGSGGYTF
CDR3nt: TGTGCCTGGAGTGGAGGGTCTGGGGGCTACACCTTC
v_gene: TRBV30
d_gene: NA
abundance: few
j_gene: TRBJ1-2

CDR3aa: CASSPQVGLAGYPDTQYF
CDR3nt: TGTGCCAGCAGTCCCCAGGTGGGGCTAGCGGGGTACCCAGATACGCAGTATTTT
v_gene: TRBV6-2/TRBV6-3
d_gene: TRBD2
abundance: once
j_gene: TRBJ2-3

CDR3aa: CATSAKAGGQTGELFF
CDR3nt: TGTGCCACCAGTGCAAAGGCGGGAGGACAGACCGGGGAGCTGTTTTTT
v_gene: TRBV24-1
d_gene: TRBD2
abundance: NA
j_gene: TRBJ2-2

CDR3aa: CSVGARRETQYF
CDR3nt: TGCAGCGTAGGAGCGCGTAGAGAGACCCAGTACTTC
v_gene: TRBV29-1
d_gene: NA
abundance: medium-sized
j_gene: TRBJ2-5

CDR3aa: CASSQETVEAGQPQHF
CDR3nt: TGCGCCAGCAGCCAAGAGACCGTTGAGGCGGGTCAGCCCCAGCATTTT
v_gene: TRBV4-1
d_gene: NA
abundance: NA
j_gene: TRBJ1-5

CDR3aa: CASSESEGGTQPQHF
CDR3nt: TGCGCCAGCAGTGAGTCGGAAGGAGGCACACAGCCCCAGCATTTT
v_gene: TRBV10-2
d_gene: NA
abundance: NA
j_gene: TRBJ1-5

CDR3aa: CASSRGTGSGTEAFF
CDR3nt: TGTGCCAGCAGCCGGGGGACAGGGTCAGGCACTGAAGCTTTCTTT
v_gene: TRBV14
d_gene: TRBD1
abundance: NA
j_gene: TRBJ1-1

CDR3aa: CASSSPRDTYTDTQYF
CDR3nt: TGCGCCAGCAGCTCCCCCCGGGACACCTACACAGATACGCAGTATTTT
v_gene: TRBV5-1
d_gene: NA
abundance: NA
j_gene: TRBJ2-3

CDR3aa: CASSSAEATRNEQFF
CDR3nt: TGTGCCAGCAGCTCGGCGGAGGCCACACGCAATGAGCAGTTCTTC
v_gene: TRBV6-6
d_gene: NA
abundance: many
j_gene: TRBJ2-1

CDR3aa: CASRPGTSADTQYF
CDR3nt: TGTGCCAGCAGACCCGGGACTAGCGCAGATACGCAGTATTTT
v_gene: TRBV2
d_gene: TRBD2
abundance: NA
j_gene: TRBJ2-3

CDR3aa: CASSRSGSGEQFF
CDR3nt: TGTGCCAGCAGTCGTAGCGGGAGTGGAGAGCAGTTCTTC
v_gene: TRBV5-4
d_gene: TRBD2
abundance: NA
j_gene: TRBJ2-1

CDR3aa: CASSAGGSPYGYTF
CDR3nt: TGTGCCAGCAGTGCGGGGGGCAGCCCCTATGGCTACACCTTC
v_gene: TRBV2
d_gene: NA
abundance: NA
j_gene: TRBJ1-2

CDR3aa: CASSFPGTGAFEQYF
CDR3nt: TGTGCCAGCAGCTTCCCCGGGACAGGGGCTTTTGAGCAGTACTTC
v_gene: TRBV5-6
d_gene: TRBD1
abundance: NA
j_gene: TRBJ2-7

CDR3aa: CASWGGPYEQYF
CDR3nt: TGTGCCAGCTGGGGCGGACCCTACGAGCAGTACTTC
v_gene: TRBV7-9
d_gene: NA
abundance: few
j_gene: TRBJ2-7

CDR3aa: CASSYALTPNRGVTEAFF
CDR3nt: TGTGCCAGCAGTTACGCTCTAACACCGAACAGGGGGGTGACTGAAGCTTTCTTT
v_gene: TRBV6-2/TRBV6-3
d_gene: TRBD1
abundance: NA
j_gene: TRBJ1-1

CDR3aa: CASIRDGGSGNTIYF
CDR3nt: TGTGCCAGCATTAGGGACGGGGGCTCTGGAAACACCATATATTTT
v_gene: TRBV28
d_gene: NA
abundance: NA
j_gene: TRBJ1-3

CDR3aa: CASSAAGQSDEKLFF
CDR3nt: TGTGCCAGCAGCGCCGCCGGACAAAGCGATGAAAAACTGTTTTTT
v_gene: TRBV5-5
d_gene: NA
abundance: NA
j_gene: TRBJ1-4

CDR3aa: CASSLLPRGNQETQYF
CDR3nt: TGTGCCAGCAGCTTACTACCCAGGGGCAACCAAGAGACCCAGTACTTC
v_gene: TRBV11-2
d_gene: NA
abundance: NA
j_gene: TRBJ2-5

CDR3aa: CAWSVHGVTGEAFF
CDR3nt: TGTGCCTGGAGTGTACATGGTGTGACAGGAGAAGCTTTCTTT
v_gene: TRBV30
d_gene: NA
abundance: NA
j_gene: TRBJ1-1